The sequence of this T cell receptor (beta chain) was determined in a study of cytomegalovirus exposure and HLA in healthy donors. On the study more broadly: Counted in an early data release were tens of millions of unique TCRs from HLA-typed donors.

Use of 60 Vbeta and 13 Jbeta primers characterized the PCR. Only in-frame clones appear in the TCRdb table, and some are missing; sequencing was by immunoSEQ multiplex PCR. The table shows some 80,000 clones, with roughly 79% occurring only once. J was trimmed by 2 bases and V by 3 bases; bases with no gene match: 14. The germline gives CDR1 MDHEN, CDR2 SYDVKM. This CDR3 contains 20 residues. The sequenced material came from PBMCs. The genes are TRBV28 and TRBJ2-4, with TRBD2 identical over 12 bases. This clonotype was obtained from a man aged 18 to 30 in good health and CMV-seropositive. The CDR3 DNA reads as TGTGCCAGCAGTTTGCCTCCTAGCGGGAGGGCTTATGACCCCAAAAACATTCAGTACTTC. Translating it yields CASSLPPSGRAYDPKNIQYF.